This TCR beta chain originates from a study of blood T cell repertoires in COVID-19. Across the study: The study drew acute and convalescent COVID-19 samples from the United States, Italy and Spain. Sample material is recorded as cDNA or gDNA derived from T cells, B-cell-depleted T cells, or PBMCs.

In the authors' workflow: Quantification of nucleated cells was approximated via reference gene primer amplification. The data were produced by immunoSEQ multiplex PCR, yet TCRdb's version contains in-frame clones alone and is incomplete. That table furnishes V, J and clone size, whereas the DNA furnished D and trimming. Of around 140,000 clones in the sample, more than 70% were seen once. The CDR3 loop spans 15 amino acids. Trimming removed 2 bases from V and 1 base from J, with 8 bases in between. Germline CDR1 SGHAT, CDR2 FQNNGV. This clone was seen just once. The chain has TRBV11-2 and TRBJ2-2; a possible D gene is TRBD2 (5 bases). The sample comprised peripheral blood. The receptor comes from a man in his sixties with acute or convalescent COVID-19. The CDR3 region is CASSLSGLNTGELFF. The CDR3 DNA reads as TGTGCCAGCAGCTTATCGGGGTTGAACACCGGGGAGCTGTTTTTT.